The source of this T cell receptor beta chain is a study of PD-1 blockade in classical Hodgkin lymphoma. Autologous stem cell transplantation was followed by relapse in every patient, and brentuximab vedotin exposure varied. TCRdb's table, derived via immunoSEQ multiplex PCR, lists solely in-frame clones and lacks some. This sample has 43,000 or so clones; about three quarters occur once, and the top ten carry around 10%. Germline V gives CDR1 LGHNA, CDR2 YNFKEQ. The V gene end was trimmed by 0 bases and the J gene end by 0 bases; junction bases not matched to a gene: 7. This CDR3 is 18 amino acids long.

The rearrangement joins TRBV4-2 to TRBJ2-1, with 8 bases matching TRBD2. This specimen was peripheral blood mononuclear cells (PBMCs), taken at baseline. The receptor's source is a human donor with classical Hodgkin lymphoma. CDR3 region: CASSQDGASGSSYNEQFF. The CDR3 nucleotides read TGTGCCAGCAGCCAAGATGGCGCCAGCGGGAGCTCCTACAATGAGCAGTTCTTC.